This T cell receptor (beta chain) was sequenced during a study of response to subunit inactivated influenza vaccine. The table lists this clonotype with many counts. TCRdb redid the calling of the RT-PCR reads with MiXCR, one entry per CDR3 protein. The data hold about 570,000 distinct CDR3 sequences, with roughly 12% observed a single time. Germline CDR1 reads SGHTA; CDR2 reads FQGNSA. Trimming took 6 bases from V and 5 from J, leaving 22 bases between them. This CDR3 is built from 16 residues. This sample was also put to use in a study of T cells expressing NK-cell markers. In that study: Beta-chain TCR cDNA was generated via 5'RACE template switching with UMIs.

Source: PBMCs from blood, taken on the day of vaccination. The V gene is TRBV7-2, the J gene TRBJ1-2; unclear D gene. The sequence derives from a middle-aged man who received an inactivated influenza vaccine. The CDR3: CASSLDFRGFSYGYTF. The CDR3 DNA reads as TGTGCCAGCAGTCTGGATTTCCGGGGTTTTTCTTATGGCTACACCTTC. Full variable domain (rest looked up from reference TRBV7-2 and TRBJ1-2): GAGVSQSPSNKVTEKGKDVELRCDPISGHTALYWYRQSLGQGLEFLIYFQGNSAPDKSGLPSDRFSAERTGGSVSTLTIQRTQQEDSAVYLCASSLDFRGFSYGYTFGSGTRLTVV.